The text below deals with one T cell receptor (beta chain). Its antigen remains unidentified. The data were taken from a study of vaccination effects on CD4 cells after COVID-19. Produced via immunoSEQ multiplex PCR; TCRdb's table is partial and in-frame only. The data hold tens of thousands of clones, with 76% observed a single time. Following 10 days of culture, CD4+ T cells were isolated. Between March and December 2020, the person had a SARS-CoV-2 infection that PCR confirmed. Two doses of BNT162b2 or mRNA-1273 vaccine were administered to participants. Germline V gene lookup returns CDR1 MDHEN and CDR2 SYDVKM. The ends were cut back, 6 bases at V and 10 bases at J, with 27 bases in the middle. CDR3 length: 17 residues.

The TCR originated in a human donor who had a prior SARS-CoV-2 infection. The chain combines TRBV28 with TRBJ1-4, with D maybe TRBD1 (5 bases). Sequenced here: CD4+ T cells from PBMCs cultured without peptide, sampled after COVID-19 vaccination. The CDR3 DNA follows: TGTGCCAGCAGACCCACCCACGGACGGGGCGGGGTAGGAAAACTGTTTTTT. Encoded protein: CASRPTHGRGGVGKLFF.